This T cell receptor beta chain appears in the sequencing data of a study of Tregs in tolerant kidney transplant recipients. Broader study findings: In tolerant patients, donor-specific Tregs outgrew total Tregs, suggesting antigen-driven expansion.

A remark on this clone: The antigen is undetermined.

The repertoire was sequenced with immunoSEQ multiplex PCR; TCRdb's copy has only in-frame clones and lacks some. The sample contains 62,000 or so clones, less than 98% of which appear only once. The material sequenced was Tregs from blood, taken before the transplant. This clonotype was sampled from a human donor who received a combined kidney and bone marrow transplant.

The CDR3, as DNA: TGTGCCAGCAGCTGGCGGGGGAATTACAATGAGCAGTTCTTC. This codes for CASSWRGNYNEQFF. V and J are TRBV11-3 and TRBJ2-1; 7 nucleotides agree with TRBD2. The CDR3 runs to 14 residues. Germline V lookup: CDR1 SGHNT, CDR2 YENEEA. V was pared by 4 bases and J by 4 bases, with 4 bases of the junction left unmatched. Variable domain in full (rest from reference TRBV11-3 and TRBJ2-1): EAGVVQSPRYKIIEKKQPVAFWCNPISGHNTLYWYLQNLGQGPELLIRYENEEAVDDSQLPKDRFSAERLKGVDSTLKIQPAELGDSAVYLCASSWRGNYNEQFFGPGTRLTVL.